These T cell receptor beta chains were read from a single sample in a study of read filtering for tumor transcriptome and immune sequencing. TCRdb analysed the reads with MiXCR anew, one entry per CDR3 protein. The sample includes over 45,000 distinct CDR3 sequences, 15% to 20% of them seen just once. The specimen was a population of CD138-negative cells sorted from bone marrow. These TCRs come from a donor at least 40 years old with multiple myeloma. The CDR3 runs from the conserved cysteine through the conserved F or W. The D gene is left open where the match is weak. Not all rows give a size; the values are once, few, many and, for expanded clones, a class.

V gene: TRBV29-1; D gene: .; J gene: TRBJ1-1; clone size: many; CDR3 protein: CSVESGKNTEAFF; CDR3 DNA: TGCAGCGTTGAATCCGGGAAGAACACTGAAGCTTTCTTT
V gene: TRBV29-1; D gene: TRBD2; J gene: TRBJ2-1; clone size: many; CDR3 protein: CSVGEGGAYNEQFF; CDR3 DNA: TGCAGCGTTGGGGAGGGCGGAGCCTACAATGAGCAGTTCTTC
V gene: TRBV12-3/TRBV12-4; D gene: .; J gene: TRBJ2-5; clone size: many; CDR3 protein: CASSAGGRQETQYF; CDR3 DNA: TGTGCCAGCAGCGCAGGTGGGCGCCAAGAGACCCAGTACTTC
V gene: TRBV30; D gene: .; J gene: TRBJ2-1; clone size: many; CDR3 protein: CAWSVYVTENEQFF; CDR3 DNA: TGTGCCTGGAGTGTATATGTTACAGAAAATGAGCAGTTCTTC
V gene: TRBV28; D gene: .; J gene: TRBJ1-2; clone size: .; CDR3 protein: CASSLEGQTYGYTF; CDR3 DNA: TGTGCCAGCAGTTTAGAGGGTCAGACCTATGGCTACACCTTC
V gene: TRBV5-1; D gene: TRBD2; J gene: TRBJ2-3; clone size: few; CDR3 protein: CASSLEREVTDTQYF; CDR3 DNA: TGCGCCAGCAGCTTGGAGCGGGAGGTTACAGATACGCAGTATTTT
V gene: TRBV7-3; D gene: .; J gene: TRBJ2-1; clone size: .; CDR3 protein: CASSLTRGAYNEQFF; CDR3 DNA: TGTGCCAGCAGCTTAACTAGAGGGGCTTACAATGAGCAGTTCTTC
V gene: TRBV29-1; D gene: TRBD2; J gene: TRBJ2-1; clone size: many; CDR3 protein: CSAVATSVNEQFF; CDR3 DNA: TGCAGCGCCGTCGCGACTAGCGTCAATGAGCAGTTCTTC
V gene: TRBV5-1; D gene: TRBD2; J gene: TRBJ2-7; clone size: many; CDR3 protein: CASSLVLAGPYEQYF; CDR3 DNA: TGCGCCAGCAGCTTGGTTCTAGCGGGACCCTACGAGCAGTACTTC
V gene: TRBV11-2; D gene: TRBD2; J gene: TRBJ2-1; clone size: many; CDR3 protein: CASSSRLAYNEQFF; CDR3 DNA: TGTGCCAGCAGCTCCAGACTAGCGTACAATGAGCAGTTCTTC
V gene: TRBV29-1; D gene: .; J gene: TRBJ1-1; clone size: many; CDR3 protein: CSAETANTEAFF; CDR3 DNA: TGCAGCGCCGAGACAGCAAACACTGAAGCTTTCTTT
V gene: TRBV20-1; D gene: .; J gene: TRBJ2-3; clone size: .; CDR3 protein: CSATQGPTDTQYF; CDR3 DNA: TGCAGTGCTACACAGGGCCCCACAGATACGCAGTATTTT
V gene: TRBV20-1; D gene: .; J gene: TRBJ2-1; clone size: many; CDR3 protein: CSASPPYNEQFF; CDR3 DNA: TGCAGTGCTAGTCCACCTTACAATGAGCAGTTCTTC
V gene: TRBV6-6; D gene: .; J gene: TRBJ2-7; clone size: few; CDR3 protein: CASSTPGSSTNEAYEQYF; CDR3 DNA: TGTGCCAGCAGTACTCCGGGAAGTTCCACCAACGAAGCCTACGAGCAGTACTTC
V gene: TRBV7-9; D gene: TRBD2; J gene: TRBJ2-3; clone size: many; CDR3 protein: CASSHSGNRDTQYF; CDR3 DNA: TGTGCCAGCAGCCATAGCGGGAATCGAGATACGCAGTATTTT
V gene: TRBV7-2; D gene: TRBD1; J gene: TRBJ1-1; clone size: .; CDR3 protein: CASSLETGMVAEAFF; CDR3 DNA: TGTGCCAGCAGCCTCGAGACAGGGATGGTTGCTGAAGCTTTCTTT
V gene: TRBV28; D gene: .; J gene: TRBJ2-3; clone size: .; CDR3 protein: CASSPIRASTDTQYF; CDR3 DNA: TGTGCCAGCAGCCCGATCAGGGCAAGCACAGATACGCAGTATTTT